Listed here is a single T cell receptor beta chain. These data are taken from a study of blood T cell repertoires in COVID-19. Whole-study context: Acute and convalescent COVID-19 samples came from the United States, Italy and Spain. T cells, B-cell-depleted T cells, or PBMCs supplied cDNA or gDNA.

The CDR3 length is 14 residues. V lost 6 bases, J lost 2 bases, and 4 bases stayed unmatched. The V gene's germline CDR1 is LNHNV and CDR2 YYDKDF (reference sequence). Original methodology: Amplification of reference gene primers was used by the study to estimate nucleated cell counts. Sequencing used immunoSEQ multiplex PCR; TCRdb keeps in-frame clones, though not all of them. D and trimming come from the DNA, and the V and J calls and clone size come from that table. The sample contains about 210,000 clones, around 91% of which appear only once. This TCR was recovered from a woman aged 40 to 49 with acute or convalescent COVID-19. The chain joins TRBV15 to TRBJ2-5, with TRBD2 identical over 9 bases. Sequencing was done on a sample of peripheral blood. The CDR3, as DNA: TGTGCCACCAGGAAAGCGGGGGGACAAGAGACCCAGTACTTC. This sequence encodes CATRKAGGQETQYF.